Reported below is one T cell receptor beta chain. The sample comes from a study of cytomegalovirus exposure and HLA in healthy donors. Trimming left V 7 bases short and J 0 bases short, with 14 bases between. Germline V CDR1 and CDR2: LNHDA, SQIVND (reference sequence). The CDR3 covers 15 residues. Researchers ran the PCR with 60 Vbeta and 13 Jbeta primers. Repertoires were generated with immunoSEQ multiplex PCR, while TCRdb's copy carries only in-frame clones and drops some. The table shows 150,000 to 200,000 clones, with roughly 79% occurring only once. Material for sequencing was PBMCs. The source of this sequence is a male donor in good health and CMV-seropositive. J is TRBJ2-3 and V is TRBV19; D may be TRBD1 (6 bases). The DNA for the CDR3 is TGTGCCAGTACTCCCCGGACAGCCAGCACAGATACGCAGTATTTT. Protein: CASTPRTASTDTQYF.